This T cell receptor (beta chain) comes out of a study of T cell clonality in common variable immunodeficiency (dated by TCRdb to between 2014 and 2016). The research as a whole found: CVID TCRbeta sequences were reported to have fewer deletions and N-nucleotide insertions and to lack highly modified clones with 13 or more V deletions. CVID subjects shared fewer TCRbeta clones with each other than healthy controls did (p < 0.0001). Correlations between repertoire features and clinical complications were limited by patient heterogeneity within the CVID cohort. Although equal DNA input was used, an average of about 87,000 unique sequences per sample was obtained for controls, compared with around 32,000 for CVID samples. Compared with healthy controls, CVID subjects showed increased TCRbeta clonality (t-test p = 0.018), a feature most characteristic of about a third of subjects. According to the authors, figuring out what caused the increased clonality in CVID would require sequencing the repertoires of T cell subpopulations.

CVID samples and control samples contributed equivalent amounts of genomic DNA as sequencing input. For every sample, a 60 bp segment covering the rearranged TCRbeta CDR3 region was amplified and then sequenced. The immunoSEQ assay, a bias-corrected multiplex PCR combined with high-throughput sequencing, was used to amplify TCRbeta. In the source study's methods: Each unique nucleotide sequence was treated as a clone and annotated with V, D and J genes, copy number and frequency. Sequences were labeled productive if in frame, and non-productive if out of frame or containing stop codons. As previously described, clonality was calculated on the basis of Shannon's entropy. The predicted amino acid sequences of productive clones were used to derive the mean CDR3 Kyte-Doolittle hydropathy. The R hclust function was used to hierarchically cluster scaled V gene usage with Manhattan distance and complete linkage. To assess clone sharing by CDR3 amino acid sequence, 12 repertoires per group were resampled over 100 rounds. The repertoires were searched for around 65 published EBV-specific and around 240 published CMV-specific TCRbeta sequences. A couple of CVID samples that yielded fewer than 10,000 sequences were excluded from the analysis, so roughly 40 CVID repertoires were retained. The table comes from immuneACCESS by way of TCRdb, which keeps in-frame sequences with V and J called. Part of the clones is missing from these tables; in studies checked, under half for an unresolved V gene and the rest for unknown reasons. D and trimming come from the DNA, and the V and J calls and clone size come from that table. The table gives tens of thousands of clones for this sample, with none occurring only once. The ten most abundant clones make up 5.4% of the sample.

This clone was detected many times. Its binding antigen is unknown. From the germline J gene comes the end of the CDR3, since the read stops 3 residues before it. Trimming at the junction amounts to 3 bases on V and 3 bases on J, and the germline ends lie 9 bases apart. From a lookup of the germline V gene, CDR1 and CDR2 are SGHRS and YFSETQ. From the cysteine through the phenylalanine, the CDR3 covers 13 amino acids. The CDR3 was read in part: 30 bases, with the frame set at base 1. Most CVID patients and most healthy controls were of Caucasian heritage. From each donor, roughly 4.5 to 8 ml of heparinized peripheral whole blood was collected. Genomic DNA from adults with common variable immune deficiency (CVID) and from healthy adult controls was used for sequencing of TCRbeta CDR3 repertoires. There were around 22 healthy adult volunteers in the control group (roughly twelve female and approximately ten male), ranging in age from about 20 to 70 years, with a mean age of 34. To isolate peripheral blood mononuclear cells, diluted blood was subjected to density centrifugation over Hypaque 1077 or Ficoll-Paque. Genomic DNA was obtained from unsorted mononuclear cells using either Qiagen column purification or a centrifugation-based method.

The source is a person between 18 and 75 years old in good health. The chain is made from TRBV5-1 and TRBJ1-1, with a tentative D gene TRBD1 over 6 matching bases. The sample was peripheral blood mononuclear cells. The CDR3 region: CASSSTGYTEAFF. The sequenced CDR3 bases are TGCGCCAGCAGCTCTACAGGGTACACTGAA.